These 21 T cell receptor beta chains share one sample of origin, sequenced in a study of T-cell reconstitution after alpha-beta-depleted transplantation in children. Preparing the TCRbeta library involved the use of unique molecular identifiers. Via MiXCR, TCRdb re-called the PCR reads, giving one row per CDR3 protein. The sample has around 240,000 distinct CDR3 sequences, 9.7% seen once; the top ten hold approximately 5.4%. This sample comprised PBMCs from the stem cell graft donor, obtained from the stem cell graft. The receptors derive from a human donor who donated a stem cell graft to a child with SCID.

This clonotype was seen repeatedly, ten times or more. The chain couples TRBV29-1 to TRBJ2-3, with TRBD1 identical over 9 bases. CDR1 and CDR2 from the germline V gene are SQVTM and ANQGSEA. The CDR3 is 15 amino acids. V trimming: 0 bases; J trimming: 5 bases; junction bases outside the gene matches: 6. In nucleotides, the CDR3 is TGCAGCGTTGAAGATCCTACAGGGGGCCTAGATACGCAGTATTTT. Protein: CSVEDPTGGLDTQYF.

For this clonotype: This may come from a read error, since a much larger clone is one base off. The chain uses TRBV5-4 and TRBJ2-1; D is ambiguous. This CDR3 is 13 amino acids long. The germline V gene has CDR1 SGHNT and CDR2 YYREEE (reference sequence). Trimming pared 0 bases from V and 10 bases from J, leaving 11 bases between. The CDR3 nucleotides read TGTGCCAGCAGCTTGGCCAGACTTAGGGAGCAGTTCTTC. As protein: CASSLARLREQFF.

At least ten counts were recorded for this clonotype. V and J are TRBV3-1 and TRBJ2-7; TRBD1 aligns across 7 bases. Germline assignment: CDR1 LGHDT and CDR2 YNNKEL (reference sequence). Trimming removed 4 bases from V and 0 bases from J; junction bases left unmatched: 12. The CDR3 has 17 residues. CDR3 nucleotides: TGTGCCAGCAGCCTCCAATCCGGGACAGCCGGCTCCTACGAGCAGTACTTC. Residues: CASSLQSGTAGSYEQYF.

In this sample, this clonotype turned up many times. The CDR3 DNA reads as TGCGCCAGCAGCCAACCGGGACAGACCGGGGAGCTGTTTTTT. Its protein is CASSQPGQTGELFF. The chain combines TRBV4-1 with TRBJ2-2; 7 nucleotides match TRBD1. V lost 2 bases, J lost 5 bases, and 2 bases stayed unmatched. Germline CDR1 is MGHRA and CDR2 is YSYEKL. This CDR3 contains 14 residues.

This clonotype showed up many times. The chain links TRBV3-1 to TRBJ1-1; D is undetermined. The CDR3 contains 12 residues. Germline loops: CDR1 LGHDT, CDR2 YNNKEL (reference sequence). The V end was cut by 4 bases, the J end by 7 bases, with 10 bases between. CDR3 sequence: CASSLPKHEAFF. DNA for the CDR3: TGTGCCAGCAGCCTCCCCAAGCATGAAGCTTTCTTT.

The table lists this clonotype with many counts. The chain uses TRBV10-2 and TRBJ1-5; D may be TRBD1 (6 bases). Trimming removed 6 bases from V and 5 bases from J, with 14 bases in between. This CDR3 is 14 amino acids long. The germline gives CDR1 WSHSY, CDR2 SAAADI. CDR3 DNA: TGCGCCAGCAGCCCTAGTAACAGGGATCAGCCCCAGCATTTT. Translated, it gives CASSPSNRDQPQHF.

Many counts were recorded for this clonotype. This chain joins TRBV15 and TRBJ2-3, with D possibly matching TRBD2 (5 bases). V dropped 1 base and J dropped 2 bases, with 10 bases sitting between them. Germline values: CDR1 LNHNV, CDR2 YYDKDF (reference sequence). This CDR3 has 15 amino acids. This chain's CDR3 is CATSRVAFPTDTQYF. The CDR3 DNA sequence: TGTGCCACCAGCAGAGTAGCGTTCCCCACAGATACGCAGTATTTT.

This clonotype was found many times. The gene calls are TRBV20-1 and TRBJ1-5, with D unresolved. V was trimmed by 0 bases and J by 4 bases, leaving 13 bases between them. Germline-derived CDR1 and CDR2 are DFQATT and SNEGSKA (reference sequence). This CDR3 has 15 amino acids. The CDR3: CSAREVGGRNQPQHF. As DNA, the CDR3 is TGCAGTGCTAGAGAAGTGGGCGGTCGGAATCAGCCCCAGCATTTT.

The gene calls are TRBV12-3 or TRBV12-4 and TRBJ1-1, with D unclear. The length of the CDR3 is 14 residues. Deletions cut 6 bases from V and 0 bases from J, with 11 bases between. DNA of the CDR3: TGTGCCAGCAGCACCCGGAGGGTGAACACTGAAGCTTTCTTT. Protein sequence: CASSTRRVNTEAFF.

The table lists this clonotype with many counts. The genes are TRBV6-1 and TRBJ1-2, with D maybe TRBD1 (6 bases). The CDR3 consists of 16 residues. Looked up from germline, CDR1 is MNHNS and CDR2 is SASEGT. Trimming removed 6 bases at V and 2 bases at J, with 19 bases between. This chain's CDR3 is CASSISIGGLNYGYTF. CDR3 bases: TGTGCCAGCAGCATAAGTATAGGGGGGCTGAACTATGGCTACACCTTC.

This clonotype was seen repeatedly, ten times or more. This rearrangement joins TRBV20-1 to TRBJ2-2; TRBD2 matches at 12 bases. V lost 0 bases, J lost 4 bases, and 3 bases stayed unmatched. Germline values: CDR1 DFQATT, CDR2 SNEGSKA (reference sequence). The CDR3 runs to 16 residues. In DNA form, the CDR3 reads TGCAGTGCTAGAGATCCTAGCGGGGGGGGCACCGGGGAGCTGTTTTTT. Its protein is CSARDPSGGGTGELFF.

This rearrangement joins TRBV6-5 to TRBJ1-2; TRBD1 matches 10 bases. Trimming removed 2 bases from V and 6 bases from J; junction bases left unmatched: 6. Germline V CDR1 and CDR2: MNHEY, SVGAGI. This CDR3 has 15 residues. For the CDR3, the DNA is TGTGCCAGCAGTTACACTCGAGGACAGGGGGATGGCTACACCTTC. The encoded protein is CASSYTRGQGDGYTF.

At least ten counts were recorded for this clonotype. This sequence joins TRBV6-1 and TRBJ2-6; 7 bases match TRBD1. There are 15 residues in the CDR3. Germline CDR1 MNHNS, CDR2 SASEGT. The ends lost 7 bases at V and 2 bases at J; junction bases unmatched: 5. This chain's CDR3 is CASNHDRAGANVLTF. The CDR3, as DNA: TGTGCCAGCAACCACGACAGGGCTGGGGCCAACGTCCTGACTTTC.

In its sample, this clonotype was seen many times. The J gene is TRBJ1-3, the V gene TRBV15; a weak D match, TRBD1 (6 bases). Germline assignment: CDR1 LNHNV and CDR2 YYDKDF (reference sequence). V lost 1 base, J lost 4 bases, and 8 bases lay in between. The CDR3 consists of 14 residues. The CDR3 DNA is TGTGCCACCAGCAGAGCACAGGGAGGAAACACCATATATTTT. It is translated as CATSRAQGGNTIYF.

There are many counts of this clonotype. This rearrangement joins TRBV5-1 to TRBJ2-1; maybe TRBD1 (6 bases). CDR1 SGHRS and CDR2 YFSETQ come from the germline V gene. The CDR3 totals 18 residues. V was clipped by 0 bases and J by 2 bases, with 18 bases between them. The CDR3 here is CASSLGIRDTNPYNEQFF. For the CDR3, the DNA is TGCGCCAGCAGCTTGGGGATCCGGGACACTAACCCCTACAATGAGCAGTTCTTC.

Many counts were recorded for this clonotype. The genes are TRBV7-9 and TRBJ2-3, with D possibly being TRBD2 (5 bases). Germline lookup yields CDR1 SEHNR and CDR2 FQNEAQ (reference sequence). Trimming shortened V by 2 bases and J by 5 bases, and 11 bases separated the two germline ends. The CDR3 length is 14 residues. The CDR3 DNA follows: TGTGCCAGCAGCTTAAGTGGACGGGGAGATACGCAGTATTTT. This codes for CASSLSGRGDTQYF.

This clonotype was detected a few times. The V and J genes are TRBV18 and TRBJ1-2; D gene ambiguous. Germline CDR1 is KGHSH and CDR2 is LQKENI. Trimming stripped 1 base from V and 5 bases from J, with 20 bases between. There are 17 residues in the CDR3. The CDR3 DNA reads as TGTGCCAGCTCACCACGGGTGGGCGCCCACCCGGAGTATGGCTACACCTTC. Amino acids: CASSPRVGAHPEYGYTF.

In its sample, this clonotype was seen many times. The J gene is TRBJ1-3, the V gene TRBV27, with D possibly being TRBD1 (6 bases). Trimming pared 3 bases from V and 1 base from J, leaving 19 bases between. Germline lookup yields CDR1 MNHEY and CDR2 SMNVEV (reference sequence). The CDR3 is 18 amino acids. CDR3 sequence reads: CASSLDGPTGLSGNTIYF. The CDR3 DNA is TGTGCCAGCAGTTTGGACGGACCGACAGGACTATCTGGAAACACCATATATTTT.

This clonotype was recorded at least ten times. The chain recombines TRBV7-9 with TRBJ2-3; D may be TRBD2 (7 bases). There are 15 residues in the CDR3. Trimming left V 6 bases short and J 3 bases short, with 16 bases between. The germline gives CDR1 SEHNR, CDR2 FQNEAQ (reference sequence). CDR3 DNA sequence: TGTGCCAGCAGTTCAGGGGAGGGATTGACAGATACGCAGTATTTT. It yields the protein CASSSGEGLTDTQYF.

This clonotype was counted ten times or more. The rearrangement joins TRBV6-1 to TRBJ1-5; D may be TRBD1 (5 bases). The CDR3 consists of 12 residues. Per the germline V gene, CDR1 is MNHNS and CDR2 is SASEGT. The V end was cut by 4 bases, the J end by 9 bases, with 10 bases between. CDR3 sequence (DNA): TGTGCCAGCAGTGCCCCGGGACCGCCCCAGCATTTT. Translated: CASSAPGPPQHF.

This clonotype was recorded many times. V gene TRBV20-1 combines with J gene TRBJ1-5; 9 positions match TRBD1. Losses at the gene ends were 6 bases for V and 8 bases for J; bases not matched to a gene: 8. The CDR3 extends over 13 amino acids. Germline lookup yields CDR1 DFQATT and CDR2 SNEGSKA (reference sequence). DNA for the CDR3: TGCAGTGCCCAACAGGGGGCCGGGAAGCCCCAGCATTTT. Its protein is CSAQQGAGKPQHF.